The entry below describes one TCR beta chain. What antigen it recognizes has not been identified. Base quality data are lacking; no much larger clone is found one base away. The data are from a study of siplizumab effects on memory and regulatory T cells (dated by TCRdb to between 2019 and 2020). Study-wide context: The study examined how the anti-CD2 antibody siplizumab affects alloreactive T-cell subsets in allogeneic mixed lymphocyte reactions built from human PBMCs. Findings and caveats that apply to the study as a whole: Unstimulated naive T cells appeared more diverse than memory T cells, and naive cells seemed to contribute substantially to the alloresponse. No functional confirmation was obtained for the suppressive function of proliferating Tregs from siplizumab cultures. About 80-97% of proliferating CD4+ or CD8+ clones could not be given a naive or memory phenotype. Among mappable alloreactive CD4+ clones, the Treg-derived fraction averaged around 63% with siplizumab versus around 27% in control reactions. Sequences below about 10^-5 frequency were poorly captured, so only a minor fraction of alloreactive clones could be mapped to unstimulated subsets. The cumulative frequency of alloreactive sequences that could be traced back to unstimulated CD4+ memory T cells was significantly reduced by siplizumab.

Libraries were constructed by the immunoSEQ multiplex PCR assay. About 10^5 TCR templates per sample were assayed by the deep sequencing platform. Genomic DNA extracted from sorted T cells was the material used for TCRbeta CDR3 sequencing. In the original analysis: The R programming language was used for clonal analysis of the TCRbeta CDR3 data. Alloreactive CD4+ and CD8+ clones were defined by comparing unstimulated samples with post-reaction CFSE-low samples. By matching sequences to the repertoires of sorted unstimulated Treg and non-Treg cells, each alloreactive CD4+ clone was assigned a regulatory or non-regulatory origin. Not all clones reach the TCRdb copy of this immuneACCESS table, which keeps in-frame sequences only. Checked studies attribute under half of the gap to unresolved V genes and leave the rest unexplained. V, J and clone size reflect that table, while D and trimming were determined from the DNA. In all, the sample holds 100,000 or so clones, and under 95% of those were seen once. Of the sample, around 0.77% falls within the top ten clones.

TCRbeta CDR3 sequencing was performed on sorted unstimulated T cells and on proliferating T cells recovered from mixed lymphocyte reactions. Fresh whole blood from around 11 HLA-typed healthy donors was used to isolate PBMCs. Unstimulated CD4+ regulatory T cells were FACS-sorted to map the origin of alloreactive clones. Based on the germline V gene, the CDR1 and CDR2 sequences are SGHRS and YFSETQ. Deletion took 0 bases off V and 3 bases off J, with a span of 10 bases between the germline ends. The CDR3 goes from the cysteine to the phenylalanine over 14 residues. CDR3 DNA only is kept here, 42 bases in frame from base 1.

The sequence was collected from a human donor in good health. The sample consisted of Tregs sorted from blood. Recombination linked TRBV5-1 to TRBJ2-7, with the D gene not clear enough to name. In nucleotides, the sequence is TGCGCCAGCAGCTTGGAAGGTGCCTTCTACGAGCAGTACTTC. Protein translation: CASSLEGAFYEQYF.